This is a list of T cell receptor beta chains from one sample in a study of T cell responses to AZD1222 COVID-19 vaccine. Sequencing used immunoSEQ multiplex PCR; TCRdb keeps in-frame clones, though not all of them. The sample lists 80,000 to 100,000 clones; 70% to 90% were seen once. This material consisted of peripheral blood, taken 28 days after the second AZD1222 dose. The receptor set was obtained from an adult who received the AZD1222 COVID-19 vaccine. Each CDR3 is given with its conserved first and last residue. The D gene is left open where the match is weak. The size of a clone is reported for some rows only, either as once, few or many, or as a class for expanded clones.

J gene: TRBJ2-3; D gene: TRBD1; V gene: TRBV18; clone size: once; CDR3 protein: CASSPNRGDTQYF; CDR3 DNA: TGTGCCAGCTCACCTAACAGGGGGGATACGCAGTATTTT
J gene: TRBJ2-7; D gene: NA; V gene: TRBV19; clone size: NA; CDR3 protein: CASSPQGSGEQYF; CDR3 DNA: TGTGCCAGTAGTCCACAGGGTTCCGGCGAGCAGTACTTC
J gene: TRBJ2-7; D gene: NA; V gene: TRBV28; clone size: NA; CDR3 protein: CASMEVPIYEQYF; CDR3 DNA: TGTGCCAGCATGGAGGTCCCTATCTACGAGCAGTACTTC
J gene: TRBJ1-1; D gene: TRBD1; V gene: TRBV7-9; clone size: NA; CDR3 protein: CASSRQGTAFF; CDR3 DNA: TGTGCCAGCAGCCGACAGGGGACGGCTTTCTTT
J gene: TRBJ2-1; D gene: NA; V gene: TRBV4-3; clone size: NA; CDR3 protein: CASSLTGTYNEQFF; CDR3 DNA: TGCGCCAGCAGCCTTACAGGGACCTACAATGAGCAGTTCTTC
J gene: TRBJ1-5; D gene: TRBD1; V gene: TRBV28; clone size: NA; CDR3 protein: CASSPGGQGEQPQHF; CDR3 DNA: TGTGCCAGCAGTCCGGGGGGACAGGGTGAACAGCCCCAGCATTTT
J gene: TRBJ2-2; D gene: TRBD2; V gene: TRBV7-2; clone size: NA; CDR3 protein: CASSLASGGAPGELFF; CDR3 DNA: TGTGCCAGCAGCTTAGCGAGCGGGGGGGCCCCCGGGGAGCTGTTTTTT
J gene: TRBJ2-1; D gene: TRBD2; V gene: TRBV6-5; clone size: NA; CDR3 protein: CASSLGGVSYNEQFF; CDR3 DNA: TGTGCCAGCAGTCTTGGGGGGGTTTCCTACAATGAGCAGTTCTTC
J gene: TRBJ2-3; D gene: TRBD2; V gene: TRBV29-1; clone size: NA; CDR3 protein: CSVASGGFADTQYF; CDR3 DNA: TGCAGCGTCGCCAGCGGGGGGTTCGCAGATACGCAGTATTTT
J gene: TRBJ1-2; D gene: NA; V gene: TRBV19; clone size: NA; CDR3 protein: CASSRLNYGYTF; CDR3 DNA: TGTGCCAGTAGTCGCCTTAACTATGGCTACACCTTC
J gene: TRBJ2-3; D gene: NA; V gene: TRBV23-1; clone size: NA; CDR3 protein: CASSHPSGQQGLVNTQYF; CDR3 DNA: TGCGCCAGCAGTCACCCATCGGGGCAACAGGGCCTCGTAAATACGCAGTATTTT
J gene: TRBJ2-5; D gene: NA; V gene: TRBV5-4; clone size: NA; CDR3 protein: CASSAPGSRQETQYF; CDR3 DNA: TGTGCCAGCAGCGCCCCGGGCTCGAGACAAGAGACCCAGTACTTC
J gene: TRBJ2-1; D gene: NA; V gene: TRBV6-2/TRBV6-3; clone size: NA; CDR3 protein: CASSHVGPYNEQFF; CDR3 DNA: TGTGCCAGCAGTCACGTGGGTCCCTACAATGAGCAGTTCTTC
J gene: TRBJ2-6; D gene: NA; V gene: TRBV7-3; clone size: NA; CDR3 protein: CASSLMGMRGANVLTF; CDR3 DNA: TGTGCCAGCAGCTTAATGGGGATGCGCGGGGCCAACGTCCTGACTTTC
J gene: TRBJ2-7; D gene: TRBD1; V gene: TRBV7-2; clone size: NA; CDR3 protein: CASSRQGKGWDEQYF; CDR3 DNA: TGTGCCAGCAGTCGACAGGGCAAGGGGTGGGACGAGCAGTACTTC
J gene: TRBJ1-4; D gene: NA; V gene: TRBV14; clone size: NA; CDR3 protein: CASSQVRSATNEKLFF; CDR3 DNA: TGTGCCAGCAGCCAAGTTAGGTCGGCAACTAATGAAAAACTGTTTTTT
J gene: TRBJ2-2; D gene: NA; V gene: TRBV3-1/TRBV3-2; clone size: NA; CDR3 protein: CASSHSPLSGTGELFF; CDR3 DNA: TGTGCCAGCAGCCACTCACCCCTTAGCGGCACCGGGGAGCTGTTTTTT
J gene: TRBJ2-7; D gene: NA; V gene: TRBV6-5; clone size: NA; CDR3 protein: CASSYVQGYEQYF; CDR3 DNA: TGTGCCAGCAGTTACGTCCAGGGCTACGAGCAGTACTTC
J gene: TRBJ1-5; D gene: TRBD1; V gene: TRBV6-2/TRBV6-3; clone size: NA; CDR3 protein: CASSSPLGQGGNQPQHF; CDR3 DNA: TGTGCCAGCAGTTCTCCCCTGGGACAGGGCGGCAATCAGCCCCAGCATTTT
J gene: TRBJ1-1; D gene: NA; V gene: TRBV3-1/TRBV3-2; clone size: once; CDR3 protein: CASSPRTVKNTEAFF; CDR3 DNA: TGTGCCAGCAGCCCCCGGACAGTAAAGAACACTGAAGCTTTCTTT
J gene: TRBJ1-1; D gene: NA; V gene: TRBV28; clone size: NA; CDR3 protein: CASGNAGGRNTEAFF; CDR3 DNA: TGTGCCAGCGGTAACGCAGGAGGTAGGAACACTGAAGCTTTCTTT
J gene: TRBJ1-6; D gene: NA; V gene: TRBV5-4; clone size: NA; CDR3 protein: CASSSAGRGSSPLHF; CDR3 DNA: TGTGCCAGCAGCTCGGCCGGAAGGGGAAGTTCACCCCTCCACTTT
J gene: TRBJ2-1; D gene: NA; V gene: TRBV7-2; clone size: NA; CDR3 protein: CASSTGQLLTYNEQFF; CDR3 DNA: TGTGCCAGCAGCACCGGACAGCTCCTCACCTACAATGAGCAGTTCTTC
J gene: TRBJ2-3; D gene: TRBD2; V gene: TRBV6-5; clone size: once; CDR3 protein: CASTLTGGSADTQYF; CDR3 DNA: TGTGCCAGCACCCTAACGGGGGGTAGCGCAGATACGCAGTATTTT
J gene: TRBJ1-3; D gene: NA; V gene: TRBV3-1/TRBV3-2; clone size: NA; CDR3 protein: CASSQTTGSGNTIYF; CDR3 DNA: TGTGCCAGCAGCCAAACTACAGGGTCGGGAAACACCATATATTTT
J gene: TRBJ2-6; D gene: NA; V gene: TRBV7-9; clone size: NA; CDR3 protein: CAGAGANVLTF; CDR3 DNA: TGTGCCGGAGCTGGGGCCAACGTCCTGACTTTC
J gene: TRBJ1-5; D gene: NA; V gene: TRBV30; clone size: NA; CDR3 protein: CAWSARDNQPQHF; CDR3 DNA: TGTGCCTGGAGTGCCAGGGACAATCAGCCCCAGCATTTT
J gene: TRBJ2-2; D gene: TRBD2; V gene: TRBV6-1; clone size: NA; CDR3 protein: CASREAGGPGELFF; CDR3 DNA: TGTGCCAGCAGGGAAGCGGGGGGGCCTGGGGAGCTGTTTTTT
J gene: TRBJ1-3; D gene: NA; V gene: TRBV9; clone size: NA; CDR3 protein: CASSVVGAPSGNTIYF; CDR3 DNA: TGTGCCAGCAGCGTAGTAGGGGCCCCCTCTGGAAACACCATATATTTT
J gene: TRBJ1-3; D gene: TRBD1; V gene: TRBV4-1; clone size: NA; CDR3 protein: CASSGQNSGNTIYF; CDR3 DNA: TGCGCCAGCTCGGGACAGAACTCTGGAAACACCATATATTTT